A selection of T cell receptor beta chains follows, all from one sample in a study of blood T cell repertoires in COVID-19. Sequenced by immunoSEQ multiplex PCR; TCRdb stores in-frame clones only, minus some. The repertoire has about 120,000 clones, about 82% of them found once; the top ten carry 16%. The sample comprised peripheral blood. The source of these receptors is a man aged 55 to 70 with active or convalescent COVID-19. CDR3s include the opening cysteine and the closing phenylalanine or tryptophan. Fields, in order: clone size, J gene, V gene, D gene, CDR3 protein, CDR3 DNA. D genes are given only for firm matches. Clone size, where shown, is once, few, many, or a class for clones that have expanded.

NA TRBJ1-2 TRBV12-3/TRBV12-4 NA CASSLRGGYTF TGTGCCAGCAGTTTAAGGGGTGGCTACACCTTC
NA TRBJ2-2 TRBV4-2 TRBD2 CASSQDGASGRSTGELFF TGTGCCAGCAGCCAAGACGGTGCCAGCGGGAGAAGCACCGGGGAGCTGTTTTTT
NA TRBJ2-3 TRBV30 NA CAWSRFSGGSTDTQYF TGTGCCTGGAGTCGCTTTTCGGGCGGGAGCACAGATACGCAGTATTTT
NA TRBJ2-3 TRBV6-6 TRBD1 CASQDRGDTQYF TGTGCCAGCCAAGACAGGGGAGATACGCAGTATTTT
once TRBJ2-1 TRBV9 TRBD2 CASSVVAGSYNEQFF TGTGCCAGCAGCGTAGTAGCGGGCTCCTACAATGAGCAGTTCTTC
NA TRBJ1-2 TRBV7-9 TRBD1 CASSLRQGDGYTF TGTGCCAGCAGCTTAAGACAGGGTGATGGCTACACCTTC
NA TRBJ2-7 TRBV18 TRBD1 CASSEGQGPYEQYF TGTGCCAGCTCCGAGGGACAGGGGCCCTACGAGCAGTACTTC
NA TRBJ1-2 TRBV5-1 NA CASSFGESYGYTF TGCGCCAGCAGCTTCGGGGAGTCCTATGGCTACACCTTC
NA TRBJ1-1 TRBV4-3 NA CASSQDSRGSTEAFF TGCGCCAGCAGCCAAGATTCCCGGGGGAGCACTGAAGCTTTCTTT
NA TRBJ1-5 TRBV6-2/TRBV6-3 NA CASSYLRGNQPQHF TGTGCCAGCAGTTACCTCCGGGGCAATCAGCCCCAGCATTTT
NA TRBJ2-1 TRBV29-1 NA CSVLANLGNEQFF TGCAGCGTCCTAGCCAACTTGGGCAATGAGCAGTTCTTC
NA TRBJ2-2 TRBV6-2/TRBV6-3 NA CASSRGDTGELFF TGTGCCAGCAGTCGCGGGGACACCGGGGAGCTGTTTTTT
NA TRBJ2-2 TRBV7-9 TRBD2 CASSGTSGRENTGELFF TGTGCCAGCAGCGGGACTAGCGGGAGGGAAAACACCGGGGAGCTGTTTTTT
NA TRBJ2-7 TRBV7-9 TRBD2 CASSSGLAGAMDEQYF TGTGCCAGCAGCTCGGGACTAGCGGGAGCAATGGACGAGCAGTACTTC
NA TRBJ1-4 TRBV19 TRBD1 CASSPRQGGNEKLFF TGTGCCAGTAGTCCTCGACAGGGTGGTAATGAAAAACTGTTTTTT
NA TRBJ2-4 TRBV2 TRBD2 CASSVGLAGGPLGNIQYF TGTGCCAGCAGTGTGGGACTAGCGGGAGGGCCCCTAGGAAACATTCAGTACTTC